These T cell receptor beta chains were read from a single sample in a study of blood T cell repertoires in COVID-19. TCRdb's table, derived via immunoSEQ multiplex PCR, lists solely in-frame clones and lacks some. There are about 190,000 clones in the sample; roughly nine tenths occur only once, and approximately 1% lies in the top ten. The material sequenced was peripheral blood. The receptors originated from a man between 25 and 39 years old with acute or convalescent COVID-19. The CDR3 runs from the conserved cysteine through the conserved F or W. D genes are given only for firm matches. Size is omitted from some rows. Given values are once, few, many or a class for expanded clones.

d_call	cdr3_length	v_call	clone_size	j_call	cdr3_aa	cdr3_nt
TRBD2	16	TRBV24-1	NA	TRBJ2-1	CATSDLVAGGRGEQFF	TGTGCCACCAGTGATTTGGTGGCGGGAGGCCGTGGTGAGCAGTTCTTC
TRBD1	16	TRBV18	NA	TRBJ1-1	CASSPQGTGGTTEAFF	TGTGCCAGCTCTCCACAAGGGACAGGGGGCACCACTGAAGCTTTCTTT
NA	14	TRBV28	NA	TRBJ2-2	CASRFEDRTGELFF	TGTGCCAGCAGGTTTGAGGATCGCACCGGGGAGCTGTTTTTT
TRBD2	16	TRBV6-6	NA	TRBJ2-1	CASSYTPSGRGGEQFF	TGTGCCAGCAGTTACACTCCTAGCGGGAGGGGTGGTGAGCAGTTCTTC
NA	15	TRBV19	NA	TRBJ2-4	CASNDKTRTKNIQYF	TGTGCCAGTAACGACAAAACGAGAACCAAAAACATTCAGTACTTC
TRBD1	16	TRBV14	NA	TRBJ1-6	CASSQTLGQGNSPLHF	TGTGCCAGCAGCCAAACCCTCGGACAGGGTAATTCACCCCTCCACTTT
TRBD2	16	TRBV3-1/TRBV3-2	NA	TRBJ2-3	CASSRIAGVTTDTQYF	TGTGCCAGCAGCCGGATAGCGGGAGTTACCACAGATACGCAGTATTTT
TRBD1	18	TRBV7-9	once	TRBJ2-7	CASSLALSGTGFTYEQYF	TGTGCCAGCAGCTTAGCGCTAAGTGGGACAGGGTTTACATACGAGCAGTACTTC
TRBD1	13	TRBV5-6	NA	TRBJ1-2	CASRKDRGSGYTF	TGTGCCAGCAGGAAGGACAGGGGGTCTGGCTACACCTTC
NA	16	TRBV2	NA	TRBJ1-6	CASSVEVSSYNSPLHF	TGTGCCAGCAGTGTAGAGGTTTCCTCCTATAATTCACCCCTCCACTTT
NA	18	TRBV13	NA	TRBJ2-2	CASSSGHPTSANTGELFF	TGTGCCAGCAGCTCGGGACATCCAACAAGCGCGAACACCGGGGAGCTGTTTTTT
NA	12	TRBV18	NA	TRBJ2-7	CASSPESRDPYF	TGTGCCAGCTCACCAGAGTCCAGGGATCCGTACTTC
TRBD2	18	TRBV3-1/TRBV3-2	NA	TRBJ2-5	CASSQDWGIAGAPETQYF	TGTGCCAGCAGCCAAGATTGGGGAATAGCGGGGGCCCCGGAGACCCAGTACTTC
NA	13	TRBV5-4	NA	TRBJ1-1	CASSLQLDTEAFF	TGTGCCAGCAGCCTACAGCTTGACACTGAAGCTTTCTTT
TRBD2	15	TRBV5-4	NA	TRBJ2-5	CASSLSGGFQETQYF	TGTGCCAGCAGCTTAAGCGGGGGGTTCCAAGAGACCCAGTACTTC
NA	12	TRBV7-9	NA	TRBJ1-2	CASSSSPYGYTF	TGTGCCAGCAGCTCCTCCCCCTATGGCTACACCTTC
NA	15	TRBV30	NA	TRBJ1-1	CAASTGWVGDTEAFF	TGTGCCGCGTCAACAGGGTGGGTTGGGGACACTGAAGCTTTCTTT
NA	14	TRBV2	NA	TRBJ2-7	CASSERDNIREQYF	TGTGCCAGCAGTGAGAGGGACAATATCCGCGAGCAGTACTTC
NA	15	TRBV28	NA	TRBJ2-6	CASISRGAGANVLTF	TGTGCCAGCATTTCCCGGGGAGCAGGGGCCAACGTCCTGACTTTC
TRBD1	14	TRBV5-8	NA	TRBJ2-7	CASSVDRIGYEQYF	TGTGCCAGCAGTGTGGACAGGATAGGCTACGAGCAGTACTTC
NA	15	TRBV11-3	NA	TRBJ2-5	CASSLRGRPQETQYF	TGTGCCAGCAGCTTGAGAGGGCGTCCCCAAGAGACCCAGTACTTC
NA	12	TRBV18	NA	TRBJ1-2	CASSPSQVGYTF	TGTGCCAGCTCACCAAGCCAAGTTGGCTACACCTTC
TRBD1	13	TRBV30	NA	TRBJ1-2	CAWRTGGHYGYTF	TGTGCCTGGAGGACAGGGGGCCACTATGGCTACACCTTC
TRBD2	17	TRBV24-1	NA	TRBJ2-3	CATSEGPAGPFTDTQYF	TGTGCCACCAGTGAGGGCCCAGCGGGGCCTTTCACAGATACGCAGTATTTT
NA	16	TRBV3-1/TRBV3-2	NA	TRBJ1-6	CASRSDFGGQDSPLHF	TGTGCCAGCAGAAGTGATTTCGGGGGGCAGGATTCACCCCTCCACTTT
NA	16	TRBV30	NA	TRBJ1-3	CAWSWVHRASGNTIYF	TGTGCCTGGAGTTGGGTCCACAGAGCCTCTGGAAACACCATATATTTT
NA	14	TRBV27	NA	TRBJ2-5	CASSPGLGGETQYF	TGTGCCAGCAGTCCAGGACTCGGCGGGGAGACCCAGTACTTC
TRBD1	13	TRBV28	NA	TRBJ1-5	CATRRDSARPQHF	TGTGCCACCAGGCGGGACAGCGCTCGACCCCAGCATTTT
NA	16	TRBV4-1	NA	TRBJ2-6	CASSQAPISGANVLTF	TGCGCCAGCAGCCAAGCCCCAATCTCTGGGGCCAACGTCCTGACTTTC
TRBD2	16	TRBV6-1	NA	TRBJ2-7	CASSAGLAGSLYEQYF	TGTGCCAGCAGTGCCGGACTAGCGGGGTCCCTCTACGAGCAGTACTTC
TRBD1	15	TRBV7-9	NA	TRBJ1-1	CASSAPPGQGAAAFF	TGTGCCAGCAGCGCGCCACCGGGACAGGGGGCGGCGGCTTTCTTT
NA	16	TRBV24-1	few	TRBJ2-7	CATTNWATEDDYEQYF	TGTGCCACCACCAACTGGGCCACGGAGGATGACTACGAGCAGTACTTC
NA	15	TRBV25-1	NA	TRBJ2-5	CASSEYISPRETQYF	TGTGCCAGCAGTGAATATATAAGTCCCCGGGAGACCCAGTACTTC
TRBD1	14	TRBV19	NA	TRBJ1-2	CASSYGTGQNGYTF	TGTGCCAGTAGTTACGGGACAGGGCAAAATGGCTACACCTTC
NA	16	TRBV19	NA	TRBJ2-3	CASSIGPGESTDTQYF	TGTGCCAGTAGTATAGGGCCGGGAGAAAGCACAGATACGCAGTATTTT
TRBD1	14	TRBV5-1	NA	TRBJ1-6	CASSLGQDNSPLHF	TGCGCCAGCAGCCTGGGACAGGATAATTCACCCCTCCACTTT
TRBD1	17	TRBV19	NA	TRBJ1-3	CASSRGQVNIGGNTIYF	TGTGCCAGTAGTAGGGGACAGGTAAACATCGGAGGAAACACCATATATTTT
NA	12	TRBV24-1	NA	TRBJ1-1	CATSELTGNFFF	TGTGCCACCAGTGAGCTCACAGGGAATTTTTTCTTT
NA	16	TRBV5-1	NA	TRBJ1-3	CASSLVGKTSGNTIYF	TGCGCCAGCAGCTTGGTTGGCAAGACTTCTGGAAACACCATATATTTT
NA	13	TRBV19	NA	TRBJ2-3	CASNQGLPDTQYF	TGTGCCAGTAATCAGGGGCTGCCAGATACGCAGTATTTT
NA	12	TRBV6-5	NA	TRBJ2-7	CASRPTGHEQYF	TGTGCCAGCAGACCTACAGGGCACGAGCAGTACTTC
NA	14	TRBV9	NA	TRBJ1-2	CASSPPGVAYGYTF	TGTGCCAGCAGCCCCCCCGGGGTGGCCTATGGCTACACCTTC
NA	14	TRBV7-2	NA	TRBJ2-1	CASSLEFSNNEQFF	TGTGCCAGCAGCTTAGAGTTCAGTAACAATGAGCAGTTCTTC
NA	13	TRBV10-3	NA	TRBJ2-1	CAISEGSNNEQFF	TGTGCCATCAGTGAGGGCAGTAACAATGAGCAGTTCTTC
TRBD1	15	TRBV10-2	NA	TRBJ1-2	CASSEPTGSLKGYTF	TGCGCCAGCAGTGAGCCGACAGGGAGCCTAAAGGGCTACACCTTC
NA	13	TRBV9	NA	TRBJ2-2	CASSVAPSGELFF	TGTGCCAGCAGCGTAGCTCCTTCCGGGGAGCTGTTTTTT
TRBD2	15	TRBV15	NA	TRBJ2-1	CATSRDRSGADEQFF	TGTGCCACCAGCAGAGATCGGAGCGGGGCGGATGAGCAGTTCTTC
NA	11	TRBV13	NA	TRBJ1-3	CASSDRGTIYF	TGTGCCAGCAGCGACAGAGGCACCATATATTTT
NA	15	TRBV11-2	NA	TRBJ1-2	CASSLGVRRAYGYTF	TGTGCCAGCAGCTTAGGGGTCCGGCGGGCCTATGGCTACACCTTC
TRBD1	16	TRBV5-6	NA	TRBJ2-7	CASRGFSGQGNYEQYF	TGTGCCAGCAGGGGCTTCTCCGGACAGGGTAACTACGAGCAGTACTTC
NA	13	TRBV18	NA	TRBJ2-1	CASSPTQEGRQFF	TGTGCCAGCTCACCAACACAGGAGGGTCGGCAGTTCTTC
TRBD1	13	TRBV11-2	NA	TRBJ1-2	CATLGQGDYGYTF	TGTGCCACCCTGGGACAGGGGGACTATGGCTACACCTTC
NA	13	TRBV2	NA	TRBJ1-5	CASSQGQIRPQHF	TGTGCCAGCAGTCAAGGCCAGATCAGGCCCCAGCATTTT
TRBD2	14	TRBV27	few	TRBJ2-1	CASRQLGTNNEQFF	TGTGCCAGCAGGCAACTAGGGACTAACAATGAGCAGTTCTTC
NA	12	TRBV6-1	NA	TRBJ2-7	CASSESVYEQYF	TGTGCCAGCAGTGAATCAGTCTACGAGCAGTACTTC
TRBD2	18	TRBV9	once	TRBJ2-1	CASSVASGSTTTHNEQFF	TGTGCCAGCAGCGTAGCTAGCGGGAGTACAACCACACACAATGAGCAGTTCTTC
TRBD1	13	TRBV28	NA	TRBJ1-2	CASSPTGTYGYTF	TGTGCCAGCAGTCCGACAGGGACCTATGGCTACACCTTC